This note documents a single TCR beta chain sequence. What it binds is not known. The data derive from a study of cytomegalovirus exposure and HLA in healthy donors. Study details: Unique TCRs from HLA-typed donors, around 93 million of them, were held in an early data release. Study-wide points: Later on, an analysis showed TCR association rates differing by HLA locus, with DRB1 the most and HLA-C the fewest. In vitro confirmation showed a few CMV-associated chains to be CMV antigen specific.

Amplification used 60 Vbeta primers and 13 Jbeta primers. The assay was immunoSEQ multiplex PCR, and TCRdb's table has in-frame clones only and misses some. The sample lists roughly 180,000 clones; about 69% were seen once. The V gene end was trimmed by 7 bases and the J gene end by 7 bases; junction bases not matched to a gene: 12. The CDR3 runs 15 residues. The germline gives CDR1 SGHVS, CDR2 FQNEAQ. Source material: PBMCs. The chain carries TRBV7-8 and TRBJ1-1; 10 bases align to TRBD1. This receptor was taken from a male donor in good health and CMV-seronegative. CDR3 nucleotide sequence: TGTGCCAGCATCAAAGTAAGGACAGGGGGAGTTGAAGCTTTCTTT. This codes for CASIKVRTGGVEAFF.